This T cell receptor beta chain was obtained from a study of blood T cell repertoires in COVID-19 (dated by TCRdb to the early 2020s). Background for the entire study: Samples covering the acute and convalescent phases of COVID-19 were provided by collaborators in the United States, Italy and Spain. Nearly every sample came with metadata listing a de-identified subject ID, COVID-19 status, age in years and sex. The samples were drawn from the first 160 participants of the ongoing ImmuneRACE study and from 950 to 1,500 subjects provided by 6 global collaborators. The prospective study material was composed of cDNA or gDNA derived from T cells, B-cell-depleted T cells, or PBMCs. The dataset comprised deeply sampled blood TCRbeta repertoires from subjects exposed to, actively infected with, or recovered from COVID-19. Where HLA class I and class II types were available, the types were taken from metadata supplied by the sample provider, not from assay-based typing. The repertoires were released in a freely available public database meant as a resource for research on the immune response to SARS-CoV-2.

With regard to this clone: Which antigen it targets is not known. No base quality values were provided; no much bigger clone lies one nucleotide off.

V and J are trimmed by 5 bases and 3 bases, and the gene matches miss 4 bases of the junction. The CDR1 and CDR2 encoded by the germline V gene are MRHNA and SNTAGT. The cysteine opens and the phenylalanine closes a CDR3 of 15 amino acids. Here the CDR3 DNA is all that survives: 45 bases in frame from base 1. The collaborating institutions used their own protocols to collect whole blood in K2EDTA tubes. For TCRbeta analysis, collaborator samples were shipped as frozen whole blood, as isolated PBMCs, or as DNA extracted from either sample type. The paper's findings and limits, for the study overall: The quantity of clinical and demographic metadata differed by source and by participant and was supplied without curation.

TCRbeta CDR3 regions were amplified from genomic DNA using the immunoSEQ Assay, a bias-controlled multiplex PCR. The authors' pipeline ran thus. Nucleated cell counts per sample were estimated from amplification of reference gene primers within the assay. To quantify the absolute abundance of each unique TCRbeta CDR3 rearrangement, sequence reads were collapsed and filtered. For each sample, productive Simpson clonality was calculated as the square root of Simpson's diversity index over productive rearrangements. TCRdb re-hosts the immuneACCESS table, in-frame sequences only. Its copies lack some clones; in the studies checked, an unresolved V gene accounts for under half of them, and the cause for the rest is not known. The DNA gave D and trimming, while V, J and clone size come from that table. This sample lists 65,000 to 75,000 clones; 90% were detected once. Under 1.5% of the sample is taken by the ten largest.

The sequence derives from a man over 45 with acute or convalescent COVID-19. The chain was built from TRBV6-4 and TRBJ2-2; a stretch of 9 junction bases matches TRBD1. Sequences were obtained from peripheral blood. The CDR3 protein is CASSRQGGYTGELFF. The bases are TGTGCCAGCAGTCGACAGGGGGGATACACCGGGGAGCTGTTTTTT.